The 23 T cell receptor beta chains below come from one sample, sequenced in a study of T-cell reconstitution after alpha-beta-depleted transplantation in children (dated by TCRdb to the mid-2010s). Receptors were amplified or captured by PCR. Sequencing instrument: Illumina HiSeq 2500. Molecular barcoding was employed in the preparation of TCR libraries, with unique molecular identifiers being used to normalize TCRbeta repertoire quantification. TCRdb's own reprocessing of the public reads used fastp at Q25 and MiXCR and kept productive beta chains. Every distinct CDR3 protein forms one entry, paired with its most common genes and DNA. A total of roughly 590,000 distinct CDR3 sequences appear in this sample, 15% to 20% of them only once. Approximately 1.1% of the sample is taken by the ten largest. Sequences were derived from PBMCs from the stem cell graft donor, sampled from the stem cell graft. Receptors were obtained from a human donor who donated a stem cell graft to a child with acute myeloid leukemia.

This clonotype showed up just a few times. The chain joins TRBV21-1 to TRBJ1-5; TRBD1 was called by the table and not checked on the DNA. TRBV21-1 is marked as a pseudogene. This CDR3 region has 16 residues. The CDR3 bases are TGTGCCAGCAAAAGGGGGGGCAGGGTGAGCAATCAGCCCCAGCATTTT. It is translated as CASKRGGRVSNQPQHF.

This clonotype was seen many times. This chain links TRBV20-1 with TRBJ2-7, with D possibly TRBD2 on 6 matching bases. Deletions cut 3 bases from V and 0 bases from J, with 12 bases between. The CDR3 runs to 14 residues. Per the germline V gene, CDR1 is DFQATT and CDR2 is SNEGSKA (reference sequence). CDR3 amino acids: CSARGGRSSYEQYF. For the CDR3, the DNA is TGCAGTGCTAGGGGGGGACGGAGCTCCTACGAGCAGTACTTC.

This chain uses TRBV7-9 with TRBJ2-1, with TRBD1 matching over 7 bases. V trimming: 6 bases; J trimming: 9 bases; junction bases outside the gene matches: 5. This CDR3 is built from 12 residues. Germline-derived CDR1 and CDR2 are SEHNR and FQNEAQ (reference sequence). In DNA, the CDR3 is TGTGCCAGCAGACCACAGGGGACTGAGCAGTTCTTC. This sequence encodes CASRPQGTEQFF.

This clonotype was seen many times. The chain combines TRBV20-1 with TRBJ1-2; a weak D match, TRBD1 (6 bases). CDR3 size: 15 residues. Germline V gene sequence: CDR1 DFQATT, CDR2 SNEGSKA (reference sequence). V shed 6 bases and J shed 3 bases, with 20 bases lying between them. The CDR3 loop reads CSAHVEGQQYYGYTF. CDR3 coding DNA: TGCAGTGCCCACGTGGAAGGACAGCAGTACTATGGCTACACCTTC.

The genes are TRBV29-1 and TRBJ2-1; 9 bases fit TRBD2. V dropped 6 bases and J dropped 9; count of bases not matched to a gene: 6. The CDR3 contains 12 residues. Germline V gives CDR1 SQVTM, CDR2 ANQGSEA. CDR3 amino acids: CSVGRGGGEQFF. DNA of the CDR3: TGCAGCGTCGGGCGGGGGGGTGGTGAGCAGTTCTTC.

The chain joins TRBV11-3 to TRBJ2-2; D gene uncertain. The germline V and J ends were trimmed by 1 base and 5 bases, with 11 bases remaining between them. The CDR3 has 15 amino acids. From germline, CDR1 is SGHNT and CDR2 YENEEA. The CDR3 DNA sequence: TGTGCCAGCAGCTTAGGCTCTACGGCAACCGGGGAGCTGTTTTTT. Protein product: CASSLGSTATGELFF.

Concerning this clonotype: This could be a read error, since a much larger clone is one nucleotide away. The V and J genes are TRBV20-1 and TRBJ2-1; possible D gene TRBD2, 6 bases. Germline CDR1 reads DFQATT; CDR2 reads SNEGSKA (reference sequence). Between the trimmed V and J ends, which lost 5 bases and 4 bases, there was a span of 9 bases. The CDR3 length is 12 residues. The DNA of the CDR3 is TGCAGTGCTTTAGCGGCGTACAATGAGCAGTTCTTC. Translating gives CSALAAYNEQFF.

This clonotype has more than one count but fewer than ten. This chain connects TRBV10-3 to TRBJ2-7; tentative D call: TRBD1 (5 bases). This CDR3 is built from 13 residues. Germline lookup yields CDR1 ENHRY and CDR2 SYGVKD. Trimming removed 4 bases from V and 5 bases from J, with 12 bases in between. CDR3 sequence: CAISVETENEQYF. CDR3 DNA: TGTGCCATCAGTGTCGAGACAGAAAACGAGCAGTACTTC.

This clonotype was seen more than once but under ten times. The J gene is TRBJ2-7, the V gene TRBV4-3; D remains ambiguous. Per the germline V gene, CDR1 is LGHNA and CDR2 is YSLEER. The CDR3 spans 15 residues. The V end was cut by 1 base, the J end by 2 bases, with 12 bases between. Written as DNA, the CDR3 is TGCGCCAGCAGCCAAGGTCTGGGTATCACCTACGAGCAGTACTTC. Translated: CASSQGLGITYEQYF.

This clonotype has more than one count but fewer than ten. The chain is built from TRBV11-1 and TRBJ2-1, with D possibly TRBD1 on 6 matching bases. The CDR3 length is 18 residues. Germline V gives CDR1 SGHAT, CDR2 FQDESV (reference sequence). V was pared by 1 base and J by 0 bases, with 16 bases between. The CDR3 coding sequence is TGTGCCAGCAGCTTAGGGACAGCTACTGGAAACTCCTACAATGAGCAGTTCTTC. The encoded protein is CASSLGTATGNSYNEQFF.

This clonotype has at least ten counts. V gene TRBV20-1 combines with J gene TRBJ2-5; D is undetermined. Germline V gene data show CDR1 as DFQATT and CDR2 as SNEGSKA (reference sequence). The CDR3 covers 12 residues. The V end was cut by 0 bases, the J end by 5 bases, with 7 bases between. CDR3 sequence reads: CSARDPVETQYF. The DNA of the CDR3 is TGCAGTGCTAGAGATCCCGTCGAGACCCAGTACTTC.

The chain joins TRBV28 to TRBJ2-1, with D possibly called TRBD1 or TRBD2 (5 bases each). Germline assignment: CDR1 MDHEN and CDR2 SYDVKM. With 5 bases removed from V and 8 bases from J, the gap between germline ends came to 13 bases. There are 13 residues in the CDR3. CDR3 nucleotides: TGTGCCAGCAGTCGTACGGGGACGCATGAGCAGTTCTTC. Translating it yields CASSRTGTHEQFF.

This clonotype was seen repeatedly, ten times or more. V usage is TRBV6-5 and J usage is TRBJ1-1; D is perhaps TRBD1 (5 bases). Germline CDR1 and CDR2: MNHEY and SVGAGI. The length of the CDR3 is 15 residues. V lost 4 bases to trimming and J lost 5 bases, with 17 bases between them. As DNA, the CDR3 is TGTGCCAGCAGTTCAGAAGGGACGTTGGAAACTGAAGCTTTCTTT. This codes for CASSSEGTLETEAFF.

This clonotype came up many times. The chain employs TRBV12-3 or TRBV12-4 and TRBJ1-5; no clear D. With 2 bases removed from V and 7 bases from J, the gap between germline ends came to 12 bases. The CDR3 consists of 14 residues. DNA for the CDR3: TGTGCCAGCAGTTTATTGGCAGGTGGGCAGCCCCAGCATTTT. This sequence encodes CASSLLAGGQPQHF.

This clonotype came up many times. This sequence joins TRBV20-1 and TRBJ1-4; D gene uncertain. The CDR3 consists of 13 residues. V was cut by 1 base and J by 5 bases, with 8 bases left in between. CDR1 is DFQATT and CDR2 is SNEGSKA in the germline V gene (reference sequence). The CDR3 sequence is CSARGDLNEKLFF. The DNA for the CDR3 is TGCAGTGCTAGAGGGGATCTCAATGAAAAACTGTTTTTT.

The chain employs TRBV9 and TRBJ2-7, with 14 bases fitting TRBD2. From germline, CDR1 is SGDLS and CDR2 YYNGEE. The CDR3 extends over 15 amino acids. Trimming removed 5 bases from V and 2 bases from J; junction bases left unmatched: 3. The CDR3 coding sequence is TGTGCCAGCAGTGCGACTAGCGGGGGGGCCTACGAGCAGTACTTC. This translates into CASSATSGGAYEQYF.

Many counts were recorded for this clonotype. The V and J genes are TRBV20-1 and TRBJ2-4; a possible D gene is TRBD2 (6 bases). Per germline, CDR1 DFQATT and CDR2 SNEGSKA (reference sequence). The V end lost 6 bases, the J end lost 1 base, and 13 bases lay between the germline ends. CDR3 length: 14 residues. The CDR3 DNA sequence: TGCAGTGCCCAGCTTGGAGGGGCCAAAAACATTCAGTACTTC. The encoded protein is CSAQLGGAKNIQYF.

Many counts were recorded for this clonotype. This CDR3 reads CSVEVGPGGEQFF. DNA for the CDR3: TGCAGCGTTGAAGTGGGGCCCGGGGGAGAGCAGTTCTTC. The chain employs TRBV29-1 and TRBJ2-1, with D possibly being TRBD2 (6 bases). CDR3 length: 13 residues. Germline-derived CDR1 and CDR2 are SQVTM and ANQGSEA. Deletions cut 1 base from V and 10 bases from J, with 14 bases between.

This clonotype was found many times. Here the CDR3 reads CSASRRGGGNEQFF. As DNA, the CDR3 is TGCAGTGCTAGTAGGCGGGGGGGCGGCAATGAGCAGTTCTTC. This sequence joins TRBV20-1 and TRBJ2-1, with TRBD2 matching over 9 bases. The J segment lost 6 bases and the V segment lost 3 bases, leaving 6 bases of the junction unmatched. CDR3 length: 14 residues. Germline lookup yields CDR1 DFQATT and CDR2 SNEGSKA (reference sequence).

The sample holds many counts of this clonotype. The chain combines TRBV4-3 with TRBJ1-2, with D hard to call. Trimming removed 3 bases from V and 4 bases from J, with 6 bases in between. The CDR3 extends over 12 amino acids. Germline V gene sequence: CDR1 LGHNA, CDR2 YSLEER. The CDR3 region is CASSHFSYGYTF. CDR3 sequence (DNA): TGCGCCAGCAGCCACTTCTCCTATGGCTACACCTTC.

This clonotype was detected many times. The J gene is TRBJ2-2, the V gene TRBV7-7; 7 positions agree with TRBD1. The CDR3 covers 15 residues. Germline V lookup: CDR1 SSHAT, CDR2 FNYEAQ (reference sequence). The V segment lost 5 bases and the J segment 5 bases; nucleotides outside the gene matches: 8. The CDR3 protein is CASSPRDRLTGELFF. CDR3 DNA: TGTGCCAGCAGCCCCCGGGACAGACTTACCGGGGAGCTGTTTTTT.

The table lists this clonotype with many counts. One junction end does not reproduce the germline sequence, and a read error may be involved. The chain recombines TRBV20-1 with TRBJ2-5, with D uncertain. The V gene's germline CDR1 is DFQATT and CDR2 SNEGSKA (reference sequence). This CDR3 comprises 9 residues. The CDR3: CSARETQYF. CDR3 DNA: TGCAGTGCTCGAGAGACCCAGTACTTC.

CDR3 region: CSADAGEHDSQPQHF. The CDR3 DNA reads TGCAGTGCCGATGCAGGGGAACACGATAGTCAGCCCCAGCATTTT. J is TRBJ1-5 and V is TRBV20-1; D is possibly TRBD1 (6 bases). Germline CDR1 and CDR2: DFQATT and SNEGSKA (reference sequence). With 6 bases removed from V and 6 bases from J, the gap between germline ends came to 21 bases. The CDR3 has 15 amino acids.